The source of this T cell receptor (beta chain) is a study of cytomegalovirus exposure and HLA in healthy donors. The study, taken as a whole, reports: The classifier reportedly diagnosed cytomegalovirus status with high sensitivity and specificity.

The germline V and J ends were trimmed by 6 bases and 0 bases, with 11 bases remaining between them. The length of the CDR3 is 14 residues. Germline V gene lookup returns CDR1 MNHEY and CDR2 SVGAGI. PCR used 60 Vbeta primers and 13 Jbeta primers. Using immunoSEQ multiplex PCR, the repertoire was profiled, and TCRdb retains in-frame clones only, with some absent. The table includes about 140,000 clones, 75% to 85% detected once. The table lists this clone with a count of one. Antigen: not known. The clonotype originates from a female donor in good health and CMV-seronegative. The sequenced material came from PBMCs. The V call is TRBV6-5, the J call TRBJ1-1; D is perhaps TRBD1 (6 bases). The DNA of the CDR3 is TGTGCCAGCAGGCAGACAGGAATGAACACTGAAGCTTTCTTT. Amino acids: CASRQTGMNTEAFF.